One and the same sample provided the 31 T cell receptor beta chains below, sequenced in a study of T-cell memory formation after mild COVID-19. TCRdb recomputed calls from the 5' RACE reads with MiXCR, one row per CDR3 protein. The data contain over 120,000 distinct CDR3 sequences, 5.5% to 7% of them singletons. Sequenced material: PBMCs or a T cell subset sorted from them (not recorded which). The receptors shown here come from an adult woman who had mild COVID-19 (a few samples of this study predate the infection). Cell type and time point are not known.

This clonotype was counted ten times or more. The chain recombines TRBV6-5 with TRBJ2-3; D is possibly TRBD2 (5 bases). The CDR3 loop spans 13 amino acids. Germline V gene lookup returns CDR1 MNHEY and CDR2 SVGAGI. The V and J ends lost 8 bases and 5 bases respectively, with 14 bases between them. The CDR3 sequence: CASSEIAGDTQYF. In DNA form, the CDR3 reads TGTGCCAGCTCAGAGATCGCGGGAGATACGCAGTATTTT.

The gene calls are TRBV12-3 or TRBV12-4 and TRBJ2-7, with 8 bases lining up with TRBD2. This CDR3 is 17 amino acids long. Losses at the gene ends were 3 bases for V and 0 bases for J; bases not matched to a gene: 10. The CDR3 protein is CASSLIVVAGLSYEQYF. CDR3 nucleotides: TGTGCCAGCAGTTTGATCGTTGTAGCGGGGCTCTCCTACGAGCAGTACTTC.

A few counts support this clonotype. This CDR3 is CASRQDAYGYTF. CDR3 nucleotides: TGCGCCAGCAGACAGGACGCCTATGGCTACACCTTC. The chain employs TRBV10-2 and TRBJ1-2; perhaps TRBD1 as D (5 bases). CDR1 and CDR2 (germline): WSHSY, SAAADI. Trimming shortened V by 6 bases and J by 4 bases, and 9 bases separated the two germline ends. This CDR3 contains 12 residues.

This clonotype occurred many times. The CDR3 region has the DNA TGCGCCAGCAGCCAATTTTCAGCGGGGGGGGCCTACAATGAGCAGTTCTTC. It encodes CASSQFSAGGAYNEQFF. The rearrangement uses TRBV4-1 and TRBJ2-1, with TRBD2 matching over 10 bases. In germline, CDR1 is MGHRA, CDR2 YSYEKL. V shed 2 bases, J shed 2 bases, and the junction held 6 bases outside the gene matches. CDR3 size: 17 residues.

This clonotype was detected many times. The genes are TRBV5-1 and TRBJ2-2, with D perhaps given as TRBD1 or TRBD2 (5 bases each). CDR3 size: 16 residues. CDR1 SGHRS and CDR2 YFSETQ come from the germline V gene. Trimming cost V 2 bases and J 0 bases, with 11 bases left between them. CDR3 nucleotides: TGCGCCAGCAGCTTACCCGGGGCGGCGAACACCGGGGAGCTGTTTTTT. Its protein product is CASSLPGAANTGELFF.

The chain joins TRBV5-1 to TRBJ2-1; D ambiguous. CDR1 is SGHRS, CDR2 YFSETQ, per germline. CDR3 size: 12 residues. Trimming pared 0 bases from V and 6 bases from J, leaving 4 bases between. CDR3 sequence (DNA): TGCGCCAGCAGCTTGGGTCGCAATGAGCAGTTCTTC. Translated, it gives CASSLGRNEQFF.

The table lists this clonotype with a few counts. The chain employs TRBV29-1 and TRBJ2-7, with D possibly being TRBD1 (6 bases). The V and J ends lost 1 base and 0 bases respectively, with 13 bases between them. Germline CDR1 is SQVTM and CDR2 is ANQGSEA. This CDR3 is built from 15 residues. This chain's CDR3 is CSVEAGTRSSYEQYF. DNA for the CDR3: TGCAGCGTTGAAGCAGGGACACGGAGCTCCTACGAGCAGTACTTC.

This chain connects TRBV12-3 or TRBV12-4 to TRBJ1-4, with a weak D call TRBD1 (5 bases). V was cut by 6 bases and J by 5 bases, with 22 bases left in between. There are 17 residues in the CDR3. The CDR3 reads CASSEGRRKYPNEKLFF. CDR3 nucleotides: TGTGCCAGCAGCGAGGGACGGCGAAAATACCCGAATGAAAAACTGTTTTTT.

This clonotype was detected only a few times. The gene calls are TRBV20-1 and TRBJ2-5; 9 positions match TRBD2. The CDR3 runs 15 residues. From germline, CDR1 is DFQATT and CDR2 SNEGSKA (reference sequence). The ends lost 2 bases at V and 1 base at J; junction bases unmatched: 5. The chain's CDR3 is CSARRASGVQETQYF. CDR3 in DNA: TGCAGTGCTAGAAGGGCTAGCGGGGTCCAAGAGACCCAGTACTTC.

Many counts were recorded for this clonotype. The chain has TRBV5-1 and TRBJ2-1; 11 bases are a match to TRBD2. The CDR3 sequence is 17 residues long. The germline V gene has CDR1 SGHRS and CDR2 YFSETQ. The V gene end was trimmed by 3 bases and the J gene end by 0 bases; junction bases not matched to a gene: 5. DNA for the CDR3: TGCGCCAGCAGCTCGGGACTAGCGGCTAACTCCTACAATGAGCAGTTCTTC. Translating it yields CASSSGLAANSYNEQFF.

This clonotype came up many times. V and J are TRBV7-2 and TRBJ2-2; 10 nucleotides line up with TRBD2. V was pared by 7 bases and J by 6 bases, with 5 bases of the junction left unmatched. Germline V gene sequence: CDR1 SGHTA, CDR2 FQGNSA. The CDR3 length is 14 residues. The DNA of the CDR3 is TGTGCCAGCACTCTAGCGGGAGTCCCCGGGGAGCTGTTTTTT. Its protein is CASTLAGVPGELFF.

The DNA for the CDR3 is TGTGCCAGCAGTGAGGTGACTATGGCCGGGGAGCTGTTTTTT. This encodes CASSEVTMAGELFF. The V and J genes are TRBV2 and TRBJ2-2; a possible D gene is TRBD2 (5 bases). The germline gives CDR1 SNHLY, CDR2 FYNNEI. This CDR3 is 14 amino acids long. Trimming stripped 3 bases from V and 6 bases from J, with 11 bases between.

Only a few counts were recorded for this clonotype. CDR3 sequence: CASNQEEDTQYF. The CDR3 coding sequence is TGTGCCAGCAATCAAGAAGAAGATACGCAGTATTTT. The V and J genes are TRBV2 and TRBJ2-3, with unresolved D. The V and J ends lost 7 bases and 5 bases respectively, with 10 bases between them. Germline V gene lookup returns CDR1 SNHLY and CDR2 FYNNEI. This CDR3 contains 12 residues.

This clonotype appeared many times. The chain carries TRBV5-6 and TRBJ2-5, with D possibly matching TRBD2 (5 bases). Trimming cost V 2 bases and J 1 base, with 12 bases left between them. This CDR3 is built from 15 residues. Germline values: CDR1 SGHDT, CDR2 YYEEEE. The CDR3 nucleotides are TGTGCCAGCAGCTTTAGGACTGTTTCCCAAGAGACCCAGTACTTC. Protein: CASSFRTVSQETQYF.

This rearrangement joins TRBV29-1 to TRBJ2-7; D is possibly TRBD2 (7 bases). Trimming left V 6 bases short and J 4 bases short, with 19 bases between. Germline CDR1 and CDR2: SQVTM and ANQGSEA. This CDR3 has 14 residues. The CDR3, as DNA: TGCAGCGTCCTAAGGGGCAGCGGGACATACGAGCAGTACTTC. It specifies CSVLRGSGTYEQYF.

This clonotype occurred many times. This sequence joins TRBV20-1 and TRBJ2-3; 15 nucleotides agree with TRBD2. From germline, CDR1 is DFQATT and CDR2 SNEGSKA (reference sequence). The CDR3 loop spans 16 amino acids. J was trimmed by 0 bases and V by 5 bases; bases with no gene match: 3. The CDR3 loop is CSAGLAGGLSTDTQYF. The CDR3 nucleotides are TGCAGTGCTGGACTAGCGGGGGGGCTTAGCACAGATACGCAGTATTTT.

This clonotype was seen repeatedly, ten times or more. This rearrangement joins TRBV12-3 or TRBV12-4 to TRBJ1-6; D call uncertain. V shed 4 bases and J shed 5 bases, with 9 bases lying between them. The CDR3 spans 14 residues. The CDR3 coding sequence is TGTGCCAGCAGTTCCTACGGAGATAATTCACCCCTCCACTTT. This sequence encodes CASSSYGDNSPLHF.

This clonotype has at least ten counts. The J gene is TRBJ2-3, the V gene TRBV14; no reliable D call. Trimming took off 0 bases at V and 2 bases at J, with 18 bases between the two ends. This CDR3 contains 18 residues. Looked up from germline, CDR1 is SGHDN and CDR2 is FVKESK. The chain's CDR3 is CASSQEGDWKGLTDTQYF. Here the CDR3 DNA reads TGTGCCAGCAGCCAAGAAGGCGACTGGAAGGGCCTCACAGATACGCAGTATTTT.

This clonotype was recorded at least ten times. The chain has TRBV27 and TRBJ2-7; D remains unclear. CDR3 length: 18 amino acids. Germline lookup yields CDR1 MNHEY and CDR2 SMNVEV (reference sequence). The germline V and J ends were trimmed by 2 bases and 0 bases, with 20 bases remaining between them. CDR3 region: CASSLKPQDAASSYEQYF. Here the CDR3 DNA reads TGTGCCAGCAGTTTAAAACCTCAGGACGCAGCGAGCTCCTACGAGCAGTACTTC.

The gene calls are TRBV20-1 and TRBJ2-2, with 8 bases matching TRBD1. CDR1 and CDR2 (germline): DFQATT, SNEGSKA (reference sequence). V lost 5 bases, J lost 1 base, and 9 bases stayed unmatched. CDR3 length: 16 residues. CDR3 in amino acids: CSARPGGQVNTGELFF. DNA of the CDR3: TGCAGTGCTCGCCCCGGGGGACAGGTGAACACCGGGGAGCTGTTTTTT.

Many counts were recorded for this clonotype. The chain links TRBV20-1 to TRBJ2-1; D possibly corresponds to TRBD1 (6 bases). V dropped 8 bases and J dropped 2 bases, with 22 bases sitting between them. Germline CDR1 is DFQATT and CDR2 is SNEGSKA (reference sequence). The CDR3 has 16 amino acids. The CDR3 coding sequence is TGCAGTCTGAGTCGCCGGGGTTGGACAGCCTACAATGAGCAGTTCTTC. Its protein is CSLSRRGWTAYNEQFF.

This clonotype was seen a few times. The CDR3 protein is CASSLGSTGARTDTQYF. The CDR3 nucleotides are TGTGCCAGCAGCTTAGGTTCGACAGGGGCCAGGACAGATACGCAGTATTTT. The chain links TRBV7-9 to TRBJ2-3; 8 bases match TRBD1. Germline V gene lookup returns CDR1 SEHNR and CDR2 FQNEAQ (reference sequence). The CDR3 extends over 17 amino acids. After removal of 1 base from V and 3 bases from J, the junction contained 9 bases not matched to a gene.

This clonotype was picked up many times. The CDR3 nucleotides read TGTGCCAGCAGTTCCGCAACAGGGCCTTATGAAGCTTTCTTT. Its protein product is CASSSATGPYEAFF. The gene calls are TRBV27 and TRBJ1-1; possible D gene TRBD1, 6 bases. Looked up from germline, CDR1 is MNHEY and CDR2 is SMNVEV (reference sequence). Trimming removed 4 bases at V and 7 bases at J, with 16 bases between. This CDR3 has 14 amino acids.

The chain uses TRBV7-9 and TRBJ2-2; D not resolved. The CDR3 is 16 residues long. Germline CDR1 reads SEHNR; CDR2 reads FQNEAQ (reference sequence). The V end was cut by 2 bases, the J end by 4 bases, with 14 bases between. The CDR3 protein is CASSLYWSLVTGELFF. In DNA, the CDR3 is TGTGCCAGCAGCTTATATTGGTCTCTAGTCACCGGGGAGCTGTTTTTT.

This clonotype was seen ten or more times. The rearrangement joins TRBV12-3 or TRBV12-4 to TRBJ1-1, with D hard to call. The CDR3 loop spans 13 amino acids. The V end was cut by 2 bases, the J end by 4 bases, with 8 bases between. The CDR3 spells CASSLLVRTEAFF. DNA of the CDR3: TGTGCCAGCAGTTTACTGGTACGCACTGAAGCTTTCTTT.

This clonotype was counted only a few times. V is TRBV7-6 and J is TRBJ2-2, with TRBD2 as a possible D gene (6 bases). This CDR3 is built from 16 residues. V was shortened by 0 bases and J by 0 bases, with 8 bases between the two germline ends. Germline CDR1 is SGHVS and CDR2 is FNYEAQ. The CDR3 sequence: CASSLARGANTGELFF. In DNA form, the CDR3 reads TGTGCCAGCAGCTTAGCGCGGGGCGCGAACACCGGGGAGCTGTTTTTT.

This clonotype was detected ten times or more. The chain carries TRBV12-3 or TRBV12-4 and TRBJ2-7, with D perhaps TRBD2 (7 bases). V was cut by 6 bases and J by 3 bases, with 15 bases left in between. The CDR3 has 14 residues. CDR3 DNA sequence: TGTGCCAGCAGACGGAGGGGGGGAGACTACGAGCAGTACTTC. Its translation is CASRRRGGDYEQYF.

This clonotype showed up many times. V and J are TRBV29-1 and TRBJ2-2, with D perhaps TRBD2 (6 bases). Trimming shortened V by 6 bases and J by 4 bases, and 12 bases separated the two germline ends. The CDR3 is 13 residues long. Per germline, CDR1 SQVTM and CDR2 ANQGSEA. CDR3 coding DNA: TGCAGCGTCAATAGCGGAACCACCGGGGAGCTGTTTTTT. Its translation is CSVNSGTTGELFF.

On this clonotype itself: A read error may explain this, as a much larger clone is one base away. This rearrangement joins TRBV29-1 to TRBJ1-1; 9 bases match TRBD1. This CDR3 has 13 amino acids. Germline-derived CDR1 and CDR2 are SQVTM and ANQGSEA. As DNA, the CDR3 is TGCAGCGTTAAAAACACAGGGGGCACTGATGCTTTCTTT. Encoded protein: CSVKNTGGTDAFF.

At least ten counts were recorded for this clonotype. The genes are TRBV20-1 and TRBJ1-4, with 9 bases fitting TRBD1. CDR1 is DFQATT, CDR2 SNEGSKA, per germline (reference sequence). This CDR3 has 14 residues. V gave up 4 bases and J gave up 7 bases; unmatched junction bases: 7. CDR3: CSAIYGTGSEKLFF. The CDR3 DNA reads TGCAGTGCTATCTACGGGACAGGGTCTGAAAAACTGTTTTTT.

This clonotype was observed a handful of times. The CDR3 spells CASSLGTTLPHEQFF. The CDR3 coding sequence is TGTGCCAGCAGTTTAGGGACAACCCTCCCTCATGAGCAGTTCTTC. V gene TRBV12-3 or TRBV12-4 combines with J gene TRBJ2-1; D is perhaps TRBD1 (5 bases). The CDR3 loop spans 15 amino acids. V was shortened by 1 base and J by 8 bases, with 15 bases between the two germline ends.